Following are 24 T cell receptor beta chains from one sample sequenced in a study of T-cell memory formation after mild COVID-19 listed by TCRdb under 2021. Library prep was done by 5' RACE. Sequenced on an Illumina NovaSeq 6000. The raw public reads went through TCRdb reprocessing: fastp at Q25, MiXCR clone calling, in-frame beta chains kept. Each CDR3 protein appears once, grouped with its most common genes and DNA. This sample is represented by 30,000 to 45,000 distinct CDR3 sequences; more than 9.5% of them were singletons. The biggest ten clones account for 29% of the sample. Sequences were obtained from PBMCs or a T cell subset sorted from them (not recorded which). These receptors came from a man younger than 35 who had mild COVID-19 (a few samples of this study predate the infection). The sample titles of this study are shuffled in the database, so cell type and time point are left out; the donor was told from shared clones.

This clonotype was picked up one time. Mismatch with germline at one junction end may stem from a read error. The J gene is TRBJ2-5, the V gene TRBV4-1; possibly TRBD2 for D (7 bases). The CDR3 spans 15 residues. Germline assignment: CDR1 MGHRA and CDR2 YSYEKL. The CDR3 DNA follows: TGCGCTAGCAGCCAAGGTTCGGGGGGCCGAGAGACCCAGTACTTC. It is translated as CASSQGSGGRETQYF.

This chain joins TRBV9 and TRBJ2-5, with 9 bases lining up with TRBD1. V lost 4 bases and J lost 1; bases outside the gene matches: 2. This CDR3 has 14 residues. Germline lookup yields CDR1 SGDLS and CDR2 YYNGEE. The CDR3 loop reads CASSPTGGQETQYF. The CDR3 nucleotides read TGTGCCAGCAGCCCGACAGGGGGCCAAGAGACCCAGTACTTC.

Many counts were recorded for this clonotype. This chain links TRBV28 with TRBJ2-5, with D tentatively TRBD1 (6 bases). V dropped 7 bases and J dropped 5 bases, with 11 bases sitting between them. Germline V lookup: CDR1 MDHEN, CDR2 SYDVKM. CDR3 length equals 12 residues. The CDR3 DNA sequence: TGTGCCAGCACCGGGACATATGAGACCCAGTACTTC. It is translated as CASTGTYETQYF.

The J gene is TRBJ2-3, the V gene TRBV9; unclear D gene. Germline V CDR1 and CDR2: SGDLS, YYNGEE. This CDR3 has 15 amino acids. V was shortened by 2 bases and J by 5 bases, with 15 bases between the two germline ends. The CDR3 sequence is CASSVGPQGGDTQYF. CDR3 bases: TGTGCCAGCAGCGTCGGGCCCCAAGGCGGAGATACGCAGTATTTT.

This clonotype turned up a few times. The chain has TRBV30 and TRBJ2-7; TRBD2 might be the D (7 bases). Looked up from germline, CDR1 is GTSNPN and CDR2 is SVGIG (reference sequence). Trimming left V 0 bases short and J 7 bases short, with 10 bases between. The CDR3 consists of 12 residues. The CDR3 is CAWSVGGPEQYF. CDR3 nucleotides: TGTGCCTGGAGTGTCGGGGGGCCGGAGCAGTACTTC.

This clonotype was recorded many times. This chain joins TRBV6-2 or TRBV6-3 and TRBJ2-1; TRBD2 agrees at 12 bases. V was pared by 4 bases and J by 6 bases, with 13 bases of the junction left unmatched. This CDR3 is 18 amino acids long. Germline V gene data show CDR1 as MNHEY and CDR2 as SVGEGT. CDR3 region: CASSSQPQLAGGINEQFF. In DNA, the CDR3 is TGTGCCAGCAGTTCCCAACCCCAACTAGCGGGGGGTATCAATGAGCAGTTCTTC.

A remark on this clonotype: The junction shows a germline mismatch at one end, possibly a read error. The V and J genes are TRBV12-3 or TRBV12-4 and TRBJ2-5; 11 positions agree with TRBD2. The CDR3 is 13 residues long. CDR3 nucleotides: TGTGCCAGCAGTCTAGCGGGAGGTTCTACCCAGTACTTC. It is translated as CASSLAGGSTQYF.

This clonotype was recorded at least ten times. The gene calls are TRBV3-1 and TRBJ1-6; D perhaps matches TRBD1 (5 bases). Germline CDR1 is LGHDT and CDR2 is YNNKEL (reference sequence). CDR3 size: 12 residues. The V gene lost 5 bases and the J gene lost 14 bases, with 13 bases spanning the gap. In DNA, the CDR3 is TGTGCCAGCAGCGACAGAATTACGGCCCTCCACTTT. Translated, it gives CASSDRITALHF.

This clonotype has a count of ten or more. The V and J genes are TRBV7-2 and TRBJ2-1, with 13 bases aligning to TRBD2. The CDR3 spans 15 residues. Germline V CDR1 and CDR2: SGHTA, FQGNSA. V lost 5 bases, J lost 12 bases, and 10 bases stayed unmatched. The CDR3: CASSTGLAGSVGQFF. The CDR3 nucleotides are TGTGCCAGCAGCACGGGACTAGCGGGGAGTGTGGGGCAGTTCTTC.

This clonotype was recorded at least ten times. V gene TRBV7-9 combines with J gene TRBJ2-4; TRBD1 matches 10 bases. The CDR3 spans 18 residues. Looked up from germline, CDR1 is SEHNR and CDR2 is FQNEAQ (reference sequence). J lost 0 bases, V lost 6 bases, and 11 bases had no gene match. CDR3 in amino acids: CASRLGQGDPIAKNIQYF. The CDR3 bases are TGTGCCAGCAGACTCGGACAGGGGGACCCAATAGCCAAAAACATTCAGTACTTC.

The J gene is TRBJ2-1, the V gene TRBV20-1; 8 bases fit TRBD1. Trimming removed 7 bases from V and 4 bases from J; junction bases left unmatched: 12. The CDR3 runs to 15 residues. The germline gives CDR1 DFQATT, CDR2 SNEGSKA (reference sequence). Here the CDR3 reads CSVPDYRGLYNEQFF. CDR3 in DNA: TGCAGTGTCCCCGACTACAGGGGGTTGTACAATGAGCAGTTCTTC.

This clonotype has at least ten counts. This chain connects TRBV7-2 to TRBJ2-1; perhaps TRBD1 as D (5 bases). CDR1 and CDR2 (germline): SGHTA, FQGNSA. Trimming shortened V by 1 base and J by 8 bases, and 6 bases separated the two germline ends. CDR3 length: 12 residues. The CDR3 is CASSLEGDEQFF. Here the CDR3 DNA reads TGTGCCAGCAGCTTAGAAGGGGATGAGCAGTTCTTC.

Comments on this clonotype: Mismatch with germline at one junction end may stem from a read error. The chain links TRBV6-6 to TRBJ1-2; D unresolved. Germline V lookup: CDR1 MNHNY, CDR2 SVGAGI (reference sequence). The CDR3 totals 11 residues. The CDR3 DNA follows: TGTGCCAGCAGGGGTAACAATGGCTACACCTTC. Its protein product is CASRGNNGYTF.

This clonotype was seen at least ten times. The chain employs TRBV6-1 and TRBJ1-6, with D perhaps matching TRBD1 (6 bases). This CDR3 comprises 14 residues. V lost 4 bases and J 11 bases, leaving 15 bases between the germline ends. The V gene's germline CDR1 is MNHNS and CDR2 SASEGT. The CDR3 here is CASSGLSQGAPLHF. As DNA, the CDR3 is TGTGCCAGCAGTGGGCTATCACAGGGTGCACCCCTCCACTTT.

This clonotype was detected ten times or more. This rearrangement joins TRBV7-9 to TRBJ2-4; D may correspond to TRBD1 or TRBD2 (6 bases each). The CDR3 is made up of 14 amino acids. Germline V CDR1 and CDR2: SEHNR, FQNEAQ (reference sequence). Trimming stripped 2 bases from V and 5 bases from J, with 10 bases between. The CDR3 nucleotides are TGTGCCAGCAGCTTACGGGGGCCCCAAAACATTCAGTACTTC. This codes for CASSLRGPQNIQYF.

This clonotype was recorded at least ten times. This rearrangement joins TRBV29-1 to TRBJ2-3; 8 bases agree with TRBD2. V shed 6 bases and J 0 bases; nucleotides not matched to a gene: 8. CDR1 and CDR2 (germline): SQVTM, ANQGSEA. CDR3 length: 15 residues. The CDR3 spells CSVPRGGLSTDTQYF. The CDR3 nucleotides are TGCAGCGTGCCCCGGGGGGGGCTTAGCACAGATACGCAGTATTTT.

On this clonotype: The junction differs from germline at one of its ends, possibly a read error. The chain is built from TRBV24-1 and TRBJ2-1, with TRBD2 matching over 8 bases. The CDR3 consists of 12 residues. Germline-derived CDR1 and CDR2 are KGHDR and SFDVKD. The CDR3 is CATSVAGGGTIF. CDR3 DNA: TGTGCCACCAGTGTGGCGGGGGGAGGCACGATCTTC.

There are many counts of this clonotype. The V call is TRBV3-1, the J call TRBJ2-1; the match to TRBD2 covers 9 bases. V shed 4 bases, J shed 8 bases, and the junction held 9 bases outside the gene matches. CDR1 is LGHDT and CDR2 is YNNKEL in the germline V gene (reference sequence). The CDR3 extends over 15 amino acids. DNA of the CDR3: TGTGCCAGCAGCCCCGGGGGGACTAGCTGGGATGAGCAGTTCTTC. Protein: CASSPGGTSWDEQFF.

This clonotype was detected many times. The chain combines TRBV15 with TRBJ2-5, with 8 bases identical to TRBD1. V was clipped by 1 base and J by 5 bases; unmatched bases: 6. CDR3 length: 15 amino acids. Germline-derived CDR1 and CDR2 are LNHNV and YYDKDF (reference sequence). The CDR3 reads CATSRGSGGQETQYF. CDR3 nucleotide sequence: TGTGCCACCAGCAGAGGGTCAGGGGGCCAGGAGACCCAGTACTTC.

This clonotype was seen at least ten times. J is TRBJ1-1 and V is TRBV7-3; 7 nucleotides match TRBD1. Unmatched junction bases numbered 5, after V lost 5 bases and J lost 8 bases. This CDR3 has 12 residues. Per germline, CDR1 SGHTA and CDR2 FQGTGA. In DNA, the CDR3 is TGTGCCAGCAGCGCCCGGACAGGAGAAGCTTTCTTT. Translation: CASSARTGEAFF.

The chain is built from TRBV2 and TRBJ1-5; possibly TRBD1 for D (6 bases). V lost 6 bases, J lost 0 bases, and 12 bases lay in between. The CDR3 totals 15 residues. Germline lookup yields CDR1 SNHLY and CDR2 FYNNEI. The CDR3 here is CASRDRSLSNQPQHF. The CDR3 DNA sequence: TGTGCCAGCAGGGACAGAAGTCTTAGCAATCAGCCCCAGCATTTT.

V gene TRBV6-2 or TRBV6-3 combines with J gene TRBJ1-5, with 9 bases aligning to TRBD1. The CDR3 is 15 amino acids. The germline CDR1 and CDR2 sequences are MNHEY and SVGEGT. V shed 6 bases, J shed 3 bases, and the junction held 6 bases outside the gene matches. The CDR3 region has the DNA TGTGCCAGCAGCCTCTGGGACAGGGTCAATCAGCCCCAGCATTTT. Its translation is CASSLWDRVNQPQHF.

This clonotype has ten or more counts. The chain links TRBV7-2 to TRBJ1-2, with D tentatively TRBD1 (5 bases). Germline V gene data show CDR1 as SGHTA and CDR2 as FQGNSA. This CDR3 is 15 amino acids long. V lost 5 bases and J 8 bases, leaving 21 bases between the germline ends. CDR3 nucleotides: TGTGCCAGCAGCAGGTTATTGTCAGCCGAGGGGGGCTACACCTTC. Amino acid sequence: CASSRLLSAEGGYTF.

Regarding this clonotype: One end of the junction varies from germline; a read error may be responsible. The gene calls are TRBV4-2 and TRBJ1-6; the D is unclear. CDR3 length equals 16 residues. Germline V CDR1 and CDR2: LGHNA, YNFKEQ. CDR3 protein: CDSSHPGDTAISTLHF. The CDR3 DNA reads as TGTGACAGCAGCCATCCCGGAGACACCGCCATTTCAACCCTCCACTTT.